This T cell receptor (beta chain) was found in a study of blood T cell repertoires in COVID-19. Study-wide context: The United States, Italy and Spain were the sources of the acute and convalescent COVID-19 samples. From T cells, B-cell-depleted T cells, or PBMCs came the material, which was cDNA or gDNA.

As originally analysed: Nucleated cell number was recorded as an estimate derived from reference gene primer amplification. The data were produced by immunoSEQ multiplex PCR, yet TCRdb's version contains in-frame clones alone and is incomplete. The V and J calls and clone size are taken from that table; D and trimming were inferred from the DNA. This sample has 120,000 to 150,000 clones, with about 92% found just once. This clone was recorded a few times. This CDR3 is 14 amino acids long. The V gene's germline CDR1 is SGHVS and CDR2 FQNEAQ. The V and J ends lost 2 bases and 4 bases respectively, with 11 bases between them.

The chain joins TRBV7-8 to TRBJ1-2; D not resolved. The specimen was peripheral blood. The receptor was isolated from a human donor in a cohort sampled during active COVID-19. This CDR3 is CASSLSSSTYGYTF. The DNA of the CDR3 is TGTGCCAGCAGCTTATCTAGCAGTACCTATGGCTACACCTTC. The entire variable domain, with the rest obtained from reference TRBV7-8 and TRBJ1-2, is as follows: GAGVSQSPRYKVAKRGQDVALRCDPISGHVSLFWYQQALGQGPEFLTYFQNEAQLDKSGLPSDRFFAERPEGSVSTLKIQRTQQEDSAVYLCASSLSSSTYGYTFGSGTRLTVV.